The 21 T cell receptor beta chains below come from one sample, sequenced in a study of blood T cell repertoires in COVID-19. TCRdb keeps only in-frame clones here, not all; method: immunoSEQ multiplex PCR. The repertoire holds tens of thousands of clones, with about 87% as singletons. Sequenced: peripheral blood. Source of these receptors: a man aged 40-50 years with COVID-19, enrolled during active disease.

The chain carries TRBV6-2 or TRBV6-3 and TRBJ2-1; TRBD2 aligns across 7 bases. The CDR3 length is 14 residues. Unmatched junction bases numbered 12, after V lost 2 bases and J lost 14 bases. From germline, CDR1 is MNHEY and CDR2 SVGEGT. CDR3 region: CASSYGGERRWEFF. CDR3 sequence (DNA): TGTGCCAGCAGTTACGGGGGGGAGCGACGCTGGGAGTTCTTC.

The chain links TRBV30 to TRBJ1-4, with 9 bases matching TRBD1. Germline CDR1 GTSNPN, CDR2 SVGIG (reference sequence). V gave up 7 bases and J gave up 9 bases; unmatched junction bases: 9. The CDR3 covers 13 residues. The CDR3 DNA is TGTGCCTCACCGGGACAGGGAAGTCAAAAACTGTTTTTT. Translated, it gives CASPGQGSQKLFF.

This chain connects TRBV18 to TRBJ2-5, with D possibly being TRBD1 (6 bases). The germline gives CDR1 KGHSH, CDR2 LQKENI. V lost 1 base and J 1 base, leaving 10 bases between the germline ends. This CDR3 has 15 amino acids. This chain's CDR3 is CASSPLGASQETQYF. The CDR3 bases are TGTGCCAGCTCACCACTGGGGGCGAGCCAAGAGACCCAGTACTTC. Drawing the rest from reference TRBV18 and TRBJ2-5, the complete variable domain is NAGVMQNPRHLVRRRGQEARLRCSPMKGHSHVYWYRQLPEEGLKFMVYLQKENIIDESGMPKERFSAEFPKEGPSILRIQQVVRGDSAAYFCASSPLGASQETQYFGPGTRLLVL.

The J gene is TRBJ1-5, the V gene TRBV5-6; D gene ambiguous. The germline V gene has CDR1 SGHDT and CDR2 YYEEEE. Deletions cut 2 bases from V and 5 bases from J, with 8 bases between. The CDR3 contains 13 residues. The CDR3 nucleotides are TGTGCCAGCAGCTTATACACAGATCAGCCCCAGCATTTT. Protein sequence: CASSLYTDQPQHF.

The genes are TRBV28 and TRBJ1-4, with a weak D call TRBD1 (5 bases). There are 15 residues in the CDR3. Germline V lookup: CDR1 MDHEN, CDR2 SYDVKM. V lost 8 bases to trimming and J lost 6 bases, with 19 bases between them. The CDR3 reads CASRRGGVRYEKLFF. In DNA form, the CDR3 reads TGTGCCAGCCGTCGCGGAGGGGTTCGCTATGAAAAACTGTTTTTT.

The table lists this clone with a few counts. The chain uses TRBV6-5 and TRBJ2-7; TRBD1 agrees at 8 bases. CDR3 length: 11 amino acids. Germline V lookup: CDR1 MNHEY, CDR2 SVGAGI. After removal of 7 bases from V and 5 bases from J, the junction contained 1 base not matched to a gene. The CDR3 region is CASKDRDEQYF. The CDR3 DNA sequence: TGTGCCAGCAAGGACAGGGACGAGCAGTACTTC.

The genes are TRBV6-2 or TRBV6-3 and TRBJ1-3, with 7 bases identical to TRBD1. This CDR3 is 16 amino acids long. Germline assignment: CDR1 MNHEY and CDR2 SVGEGT. V lost 4 bases, J lost 1 base, and 7 bases stayed unmatched. CDR3 sequence reads: CASSSRTGPSGNTIYF. CDR3 nucleotide sequence: TGTGCCAGCAGTTCTAGGACAGGACCATCTGGAAACACCATATATTTT.

V and J are TRBV6-5 and TRBJ1-6, with 9 bases lining up with TRBD1. The CDR3 runs 14 residues. Germline V gene data show CDR1 as MNHEY and CDR2 as SVGAGI. Trimming took 6 bases from V and 7 from J; bases not matched to a gene: 4. CDR3 region: CASRPGQGNSPLHF. CDR3 coding DNA: TGTGCCAGCAGGCCGGGACAGGGAAATTCACCCCTCCACTTT.

V is TRBV5-5 and J is TRBJ1-5; D not resolved. V was shortened by 0 bases and J by 4 bases, with 11 bases between the two germline ends. The CDR3 length is 15 residues. The germline gives CDR1 SGHKS, CDR2 YYEKEE (reference sequence). CDR3 nucleotide sequence: TGTGCCAGCAGCTTGGACAGTTACACTAATCAGCCCCAGCATTTT. Translating it yields CASSLDSYTNQPQHF.

The chain carries TRBV6-5 and TRBJ2-3; 12 bases fit TRBD2. V was clipped by 8 bases and J by 5 bases; unmatched bases: 8. This CDR3 has 15 amino acids. Germline V gene lookup returns CDR1 MNHEY and CDR2 SVGAGI. This CDR3 reads CASGSSGGALDTQYF. CDR3 sequence (DNA): TGTGCCAGCGGATCTAGCGGGGGGGCCTTAGATACGCAGTATTTT.

The chain recombines TRBV6-1 with TRBJ2-5, with 8 bases matching TRBD2. Germline values: CDR1 MNHNS, CDR2 SASEGT. V dropped 4 bases and J dropped 1; count of bases not matched to a gene: 11. The CDR3 sequence is 17 residues long. CDR3 sequence: CASSARGGRGIQETQYF. CDR3 in DNA: TGTGCCAGCAGTGCACGCGGGGGGCGAGGTATCCAAGAGACCCAGTACTTC.

This clone came up a few times. This chain connects TRBV28 to TRBJ1-2; maybe TRBD1 (5 bases). V lost 10 bases and J lost 8, with 17 bases in between. Germline V gene sequence: CDR1 MDHEN, CDR2 SYDVKM. The length of the CDR3 is 12 residues. In nucleotides, the CDR3 is TGTGCCACGGGGGAAGCCCTCCCGGGCTACACCTTC. This translates into CATGEALPGYTF.

This chain connects TRBV5-1 to TRBJ2-2; 8 bases are a match to TRBD2. CDR3 length equals 16 residues. Germline V CDR1 and CDR2: SGHRS, YFSETQ. The junction had 2 bases not matched to a gene; V was cut back by 0 bases and J by 1 base. CDR3 DNA sequence: TGCGCCAGCAGCTTGGCCAGCGGGGGGAACACCGGGGAGCTGTTTTTT. It yields the protein CASSLASGGNTGELFF.

The V and J genes are TRBV7-3 and TRBJ2-7; D may be TRBD2 (5 bases). The CDR3 has 12 residues. CDR1 is SGHTA and CDR2 is FQGTGA in the germline V gene. The V end was cut by 5 bases, the J end by 6 bases, with 11 bases between. The CDR3 DNA sequence: TGTGCCAGCAGCAGGCCAGGAGGCGAGCAGTACTTC. Translation: CASSRPGGEQYF.

V usage is TRBV30 and J usage is TRBJ1-6; D possibly corresponds to TRBD1 (5 bases). Per the germline V gene, CDR1 is GTSNPN and CDR2 is SVGIG (reference sequence). Trimming took off 4 bases at V and 0 bases at J, with 13 bases between the two ends. The CDR3 runs to 16 residues. CDR3 in amino acids: CAWKPRQSSYNSPLHF. DNA for the CDR3: TGTGCCTGGAAACCTCGACAGAGCTCCTATAATTCACCCCTCCACTTT.

CDR3 protein: CASSQDLSVLPNTGELFF. In DNA form, the CDR3 reads TGTGCCAGCAGCCAAGATCTAAGCGTACTACCCAACACCGGGGAGCTGTTTTTT. The chain uses TRBV4-2 and TRBJ2-2; no firm D call. The CDR3 consists of 18 residues. CDR1 is LGHNA, CDR2 YNFKEQ, per germline. V was shortened by 0 bases and J by 2 bases, with 16 bases between the two germline ends.

The chain is built from TRBV19 and TRBJ2-3; 8 nucleotides agree with TRBD1. CDR1 is LNHDA, CDR2 SQIVND, per germline (reference sequence). The CDR3 is 14 residues long. Trimming cost V 5 bases and J 3 bases; bases outside gene matches: 4. The CDR3 nucleotides are TGTGCCAGTAGTTCCGGACAGGGAACAGATACGCAGTATTTT. Amino acids: CASSSGQGTDTQYF.

The genes are TRBV21-1 and TRBJ2-7; the DNA was not used to check the table's D call, TRBD2. TRBV21-1 is noted as a pseudogene. The CDR3 is 19 amino acids. The CDR3 region is CASSHQTPGLAGGLYEQYF. CDR3 DNA: TGTGCCAGCAGCCATCAAACCCCGGGACTAGCGGGAGGACTCTACGAGCAGTACTTC.

This clone was detected only once. The chain employs TRBV5-8 and TRBJ2-7; 9 bases are a match to TRBD1. Germline loops: CDR1 SGHTS, CDR2 YDEGEE. This CDR3 contains 15 residues. V trimming: 0 bases; J trimming: 4 bases; junction bases outside the gene matches: 5. The CDR3 protein is CASSLVGTGNYEQYF. The CDR3 DNA sequence: TGTGCCAGCAGCTTGGTGGGGACAGGGAATTACGAGCAGTACTTC.

The chain links TRBV12-3 or TRBV12-4 to TRBJ2-7; D unclear. V shed 0 bases and J shed 5 bases, with 5 bases lying between them. The CDR3 runs to 12 residues. The CDR3 nucleotides read TGTGCCAGCAGTTTAGCGGCCAACGAGCAGTACTTC. This gives the protein CASSLAANEQYF.

The chain links TRBV6-2 or TRBV6-3 to TRBJ2-3; TRBD1 matches at 11 bases. The V and J ends lost 6 bases and 6 bases, in that order; junction bases with no gene match: 8. CDR1 is MNHEY and CDR2 is SVGEGT in the germline V gene. The CDR3 is 15 residues long. CDR3 sequence reads: CASSPGQGALDTQYF. Written as DNA, the CDR3 is TGTGCCAGCAGCCCCGGACAGGGGGCATTGGATACGCAGTATTTT.